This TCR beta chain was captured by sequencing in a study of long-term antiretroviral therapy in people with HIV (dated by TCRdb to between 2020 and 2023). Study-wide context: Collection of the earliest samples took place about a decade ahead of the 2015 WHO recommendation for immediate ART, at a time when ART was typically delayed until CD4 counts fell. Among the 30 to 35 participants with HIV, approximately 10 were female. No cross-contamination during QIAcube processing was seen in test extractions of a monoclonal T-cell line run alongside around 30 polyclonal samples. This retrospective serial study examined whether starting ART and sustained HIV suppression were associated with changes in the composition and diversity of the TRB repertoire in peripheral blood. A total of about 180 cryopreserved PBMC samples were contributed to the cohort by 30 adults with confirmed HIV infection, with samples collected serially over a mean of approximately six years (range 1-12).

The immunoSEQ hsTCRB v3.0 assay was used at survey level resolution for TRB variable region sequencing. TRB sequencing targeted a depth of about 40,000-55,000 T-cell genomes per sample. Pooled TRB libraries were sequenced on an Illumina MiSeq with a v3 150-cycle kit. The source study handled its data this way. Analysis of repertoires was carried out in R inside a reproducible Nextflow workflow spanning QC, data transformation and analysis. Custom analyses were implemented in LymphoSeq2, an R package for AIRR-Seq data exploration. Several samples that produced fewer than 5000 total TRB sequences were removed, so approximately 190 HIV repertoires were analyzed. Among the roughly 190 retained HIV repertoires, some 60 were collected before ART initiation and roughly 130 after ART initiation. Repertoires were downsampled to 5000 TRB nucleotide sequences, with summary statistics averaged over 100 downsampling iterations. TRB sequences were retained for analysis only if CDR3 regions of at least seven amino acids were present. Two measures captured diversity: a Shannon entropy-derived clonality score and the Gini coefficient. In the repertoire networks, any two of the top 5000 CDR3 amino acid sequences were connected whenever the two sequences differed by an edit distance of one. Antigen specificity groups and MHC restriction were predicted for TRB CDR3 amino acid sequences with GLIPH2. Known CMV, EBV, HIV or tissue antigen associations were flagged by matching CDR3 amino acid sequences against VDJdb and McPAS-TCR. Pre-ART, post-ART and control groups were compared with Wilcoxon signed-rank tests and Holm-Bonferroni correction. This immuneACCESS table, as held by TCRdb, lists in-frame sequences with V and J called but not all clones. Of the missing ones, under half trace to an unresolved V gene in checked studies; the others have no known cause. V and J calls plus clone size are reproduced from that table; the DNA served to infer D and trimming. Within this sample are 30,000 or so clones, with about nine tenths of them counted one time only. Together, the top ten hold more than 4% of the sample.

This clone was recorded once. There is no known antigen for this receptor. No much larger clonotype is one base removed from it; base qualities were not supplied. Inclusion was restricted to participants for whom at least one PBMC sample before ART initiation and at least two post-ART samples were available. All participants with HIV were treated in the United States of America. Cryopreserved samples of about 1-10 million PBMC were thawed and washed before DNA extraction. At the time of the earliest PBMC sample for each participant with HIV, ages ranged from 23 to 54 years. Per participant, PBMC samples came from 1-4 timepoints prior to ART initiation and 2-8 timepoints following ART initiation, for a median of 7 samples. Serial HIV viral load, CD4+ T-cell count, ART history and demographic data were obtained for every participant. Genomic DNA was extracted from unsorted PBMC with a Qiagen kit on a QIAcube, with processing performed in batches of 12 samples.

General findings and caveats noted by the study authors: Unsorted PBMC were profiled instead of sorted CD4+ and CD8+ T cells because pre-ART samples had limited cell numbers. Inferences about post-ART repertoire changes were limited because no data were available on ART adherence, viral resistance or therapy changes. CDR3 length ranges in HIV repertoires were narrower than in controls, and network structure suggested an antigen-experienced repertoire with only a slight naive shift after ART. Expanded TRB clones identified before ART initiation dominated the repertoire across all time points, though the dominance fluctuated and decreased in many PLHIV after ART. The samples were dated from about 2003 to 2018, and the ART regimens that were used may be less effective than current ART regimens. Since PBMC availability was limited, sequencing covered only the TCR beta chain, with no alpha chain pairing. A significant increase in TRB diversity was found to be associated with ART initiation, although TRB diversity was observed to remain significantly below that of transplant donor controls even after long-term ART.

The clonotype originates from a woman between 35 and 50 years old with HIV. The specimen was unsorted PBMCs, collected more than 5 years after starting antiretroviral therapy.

The CDR3 region reads CASSQDLAGAANTGELFF. The DNA sequence is given as TGCGCCAGCAGCCAAGATCTAGCGGGGGCCGCGAACACCGGGGAGCTGTTTTTT. The chain links TRBV4-1 with TRBJ2-2, with 10 bases in between that match TRBD2. V lost 0 bases and J lost 0 bases, and the count of bases not matched to a germline gene is 4. The CDR3 goes from the cysteine to the phenylalanine over 18 residues. Only the CDR3 DNA stays, 54 bases, in frame from base 1. The germline V gene specifies MGHRA as CDR1 and YSYEKL as CDR2.